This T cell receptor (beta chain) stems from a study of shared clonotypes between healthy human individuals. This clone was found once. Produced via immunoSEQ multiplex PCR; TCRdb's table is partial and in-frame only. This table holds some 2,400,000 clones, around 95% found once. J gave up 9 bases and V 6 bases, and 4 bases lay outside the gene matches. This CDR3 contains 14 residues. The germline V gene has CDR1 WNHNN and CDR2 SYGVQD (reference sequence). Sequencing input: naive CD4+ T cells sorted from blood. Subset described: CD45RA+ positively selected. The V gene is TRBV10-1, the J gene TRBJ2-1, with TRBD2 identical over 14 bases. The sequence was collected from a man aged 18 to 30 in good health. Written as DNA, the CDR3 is TGCGCCAGCAGCGGGACTAGCGGGGGCCCTGAGCAGTTCTTC. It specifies CASSGTSGGPEQFF.